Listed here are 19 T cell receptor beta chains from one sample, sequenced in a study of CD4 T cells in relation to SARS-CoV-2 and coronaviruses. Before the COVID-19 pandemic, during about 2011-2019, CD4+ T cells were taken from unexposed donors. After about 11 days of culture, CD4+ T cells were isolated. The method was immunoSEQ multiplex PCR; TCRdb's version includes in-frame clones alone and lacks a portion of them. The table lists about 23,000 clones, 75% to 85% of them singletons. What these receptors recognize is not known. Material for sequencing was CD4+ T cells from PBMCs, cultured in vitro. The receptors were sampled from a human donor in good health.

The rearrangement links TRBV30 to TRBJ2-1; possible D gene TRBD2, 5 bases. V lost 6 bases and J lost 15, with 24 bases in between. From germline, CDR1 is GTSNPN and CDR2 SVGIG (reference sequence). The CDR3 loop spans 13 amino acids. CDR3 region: CACYTQRAGLPFF. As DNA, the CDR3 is TGTGCCTGTTACACCCAGAGGGCCGGTTTACCGTTCTTC.

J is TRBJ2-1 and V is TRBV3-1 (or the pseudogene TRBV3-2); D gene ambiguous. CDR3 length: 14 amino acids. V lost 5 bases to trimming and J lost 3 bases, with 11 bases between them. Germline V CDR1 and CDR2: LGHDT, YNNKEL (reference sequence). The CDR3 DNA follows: TGTGCCAGCAGCTCACCGGGCCACTACAATGAGCAGTTCTTC. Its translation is CASSSPGHYNEQFF.

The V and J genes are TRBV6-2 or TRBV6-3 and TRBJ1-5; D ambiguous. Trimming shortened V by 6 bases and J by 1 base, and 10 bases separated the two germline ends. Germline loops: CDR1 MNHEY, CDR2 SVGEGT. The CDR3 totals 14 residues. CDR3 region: CASSSRRSNQPQHF. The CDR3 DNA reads TGTGCCAGCAGCTCCCGACGGAGCAATCAGCCCCAGCATTTT.

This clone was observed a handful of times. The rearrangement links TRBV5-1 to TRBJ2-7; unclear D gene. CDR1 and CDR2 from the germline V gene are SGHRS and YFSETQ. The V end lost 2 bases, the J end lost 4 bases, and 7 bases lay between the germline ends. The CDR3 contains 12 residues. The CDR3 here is CASSLSGYEQYF. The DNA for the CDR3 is TGCGCCAGCAGCTTATCTGGGTACGAGCAGTACTTC.

The CDR3 here is CASSFLPLDGYGYTF. The CDR3, as DNA: TGTGCCAGCAGTTTTTTACCCCTTGATGGCTATGGCTACACCTTC. The J gene is TRBJ1-2, the V gene TRBV27; D remains unclear. CDR3 size: 15 residues. V was trimmed by 3 bases and J by 4 bases, leaving 15 bases between them. CDR1 and CDR2 (germline): MNHEY, SMNVEV (reference sequence).

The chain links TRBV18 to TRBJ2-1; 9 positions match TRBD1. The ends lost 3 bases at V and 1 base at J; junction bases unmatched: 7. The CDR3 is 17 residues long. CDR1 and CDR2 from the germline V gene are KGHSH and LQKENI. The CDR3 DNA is TGTGCCAGCTCACCGGGTACAGGGGGCTTATCCTACAATGAGCAGTTCTTC. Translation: CASSPGTGGLSYNEQFF.

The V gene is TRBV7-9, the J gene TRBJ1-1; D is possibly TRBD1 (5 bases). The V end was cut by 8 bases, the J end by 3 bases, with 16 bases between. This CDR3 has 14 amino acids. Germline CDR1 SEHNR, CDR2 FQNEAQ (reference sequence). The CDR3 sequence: CASDVGVRDTEAFF. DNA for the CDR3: TGTGCCAGCGACGTGGGGGTTAGGGACACTGAAGCTTTCTTT.

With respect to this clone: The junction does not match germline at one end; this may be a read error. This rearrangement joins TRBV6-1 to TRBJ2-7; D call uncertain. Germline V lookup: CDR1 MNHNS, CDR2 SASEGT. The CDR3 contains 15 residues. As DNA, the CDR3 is TGTGCCAGCAGTAAAGCCTGGCCAGAAACCTACGAGCAGTACTTC. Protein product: CASSKAWPETYEQYF.

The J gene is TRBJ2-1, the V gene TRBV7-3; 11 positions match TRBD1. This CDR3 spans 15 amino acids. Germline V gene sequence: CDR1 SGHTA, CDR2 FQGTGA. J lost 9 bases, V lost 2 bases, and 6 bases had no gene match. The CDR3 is CASSLGQGAGGEQFF. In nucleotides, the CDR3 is TGTGCCAGCAGCTTAGGACAGGGGGCAGGGGGTGAGCAGTTCTTC.

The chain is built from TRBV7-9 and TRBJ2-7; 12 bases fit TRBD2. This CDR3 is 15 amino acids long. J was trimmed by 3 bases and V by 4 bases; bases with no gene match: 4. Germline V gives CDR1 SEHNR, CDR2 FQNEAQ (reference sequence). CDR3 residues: CASSSLAGGVYEQYF. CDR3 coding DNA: TGTGCCAGCAGCTCGCTAGCGGGAGGGGTCTACGAGCAGTACTTC.

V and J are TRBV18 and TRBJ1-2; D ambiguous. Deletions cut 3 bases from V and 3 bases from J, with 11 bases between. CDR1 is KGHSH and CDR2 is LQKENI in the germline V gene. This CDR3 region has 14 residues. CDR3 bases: TGTGCCAGCTCACCTTCCCGGACCGACTATGGCTACACCTTC. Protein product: CASSPSRTDYGYTF. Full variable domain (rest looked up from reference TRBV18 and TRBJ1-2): NAGVMQNPRHLVRRRGQEARLRCSPMKGHSHVYWYRQLPEEGLKFMVYLQKENIIDESGMPKERFSAEFPKEGPSILRIQQVVRGDSAAYFCASSPSRTDYGYTFGSGTRLTVV.

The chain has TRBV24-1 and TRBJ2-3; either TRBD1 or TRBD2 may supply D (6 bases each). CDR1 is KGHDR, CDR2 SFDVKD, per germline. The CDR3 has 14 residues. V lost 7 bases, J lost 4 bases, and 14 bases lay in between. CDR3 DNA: TGTGCCACCAGGGCCGGGGGCGCCTCAGATACGCAGTATTTT. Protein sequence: CATRAGGASDTQYF.

The CDR3: CASSPRSGLAGVTYEQYF. CDR3 bases: TGTGCCAGCAGCCCTAGATCTGGGCTAGCGGGAGTTACGTACGAGCAGTACTTC. J is TRBJ2-7 and V is TRBV3-1 (or the pseudogene TRBV3-2), with 10 nucleotides matching TRBD2. The CDR3 runs 18 residues. Germline V gives CDR1 LGHDT, CDR2 YNNKEL (reference sequence). Trimming removed 4 bases from V and 4 bases from J; junction bases left unmatched: 16.

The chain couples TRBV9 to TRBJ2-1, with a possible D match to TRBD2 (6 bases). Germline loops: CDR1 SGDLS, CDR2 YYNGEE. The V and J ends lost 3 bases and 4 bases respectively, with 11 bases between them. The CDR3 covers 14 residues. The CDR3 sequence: CASSDGTRYNEQFF. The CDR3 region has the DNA TGTGCCAGCAGCGACGGGACTCGGTACAATGAGCAGTTCTTC.

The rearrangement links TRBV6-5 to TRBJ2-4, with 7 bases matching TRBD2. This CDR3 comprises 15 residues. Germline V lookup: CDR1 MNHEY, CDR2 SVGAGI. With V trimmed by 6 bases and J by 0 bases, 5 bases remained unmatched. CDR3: CASSTGGLAKNIQYF. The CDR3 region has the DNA TGTGCCAGCAGCACGGGGGGTTTAGCCAAAAACATTCAGTACTTC.

The CDR3 loop is CASSFWSGRKGTGELFF. The CDR3 bases are TGTGCCAGCAGCTTTTGGAGCGGGCGGAAAGGGACCGGGGAGCTGTTTTTT. The chain links TRBV7-8 to TRBJ2-2, with a weak D call TRBD2 (6 bases). Germline V gene data show CDR1 as SGHVS and CDR2 as FQNEAQ. Trimming removed 3 bases from V and 5 bases from J, with 19 bases in between. This CDR3 comprises 17 residues.

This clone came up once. The CDR3 region has the DNA TGTGCCAGCACCTTAGACAGGGCCTCCTCCTACGAGCAGTACTTC. This gives the protein CASTLDRASSYEQYF. The genes are TRBV28 and TRBJ2-7; 7 bases map to TRBD1. Looked up from germline, CDR1 is MDHEN and CDR2 is SYDVKM. The CDR3 runs 15 residues. V dropped 7 bases and J dropped 0; count of bases not matched to a gene: 9. Complete variable domain (other parts from reference TRBV28 and TRBJ2-7): DVKVTQSSRYLVKRTGEKVFLECVQDMDHENMFWYRQDPGLGLRLIYFSYDVKMKEKGDIPEGYSVSREKKERFSLILESASTNQTSMYLCASTLDRASSYEQYFGPGTRLTVT.

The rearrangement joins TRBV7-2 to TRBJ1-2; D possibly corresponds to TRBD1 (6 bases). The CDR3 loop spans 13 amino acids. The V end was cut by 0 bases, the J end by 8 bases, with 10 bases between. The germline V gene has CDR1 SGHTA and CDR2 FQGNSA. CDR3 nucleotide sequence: TGTGCCAGCAGCTTAGCGGAGGGGACAGGCTACACCTTC. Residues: CASSLAEGTGYTF.

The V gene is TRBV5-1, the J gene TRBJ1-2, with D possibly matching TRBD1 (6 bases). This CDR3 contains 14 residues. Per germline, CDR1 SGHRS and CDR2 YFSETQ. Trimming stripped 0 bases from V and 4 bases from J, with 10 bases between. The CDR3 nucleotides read TGCGCCAGCAGCTTGGCAGGGGCGGCCTATGGCTACACCTTC. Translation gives CASSLAGAAYGYTF.